This T cell receptor beta chain was profiled in a study of blood T cell repertoires in COVID-19. The wider study: There were acute and convalescent COVID-19 samples, and they came from the United States, Italy and Spain. T cells, B-cell-depleted T cells, or PBMCs provided the cDNA or gDNA that served as material.

Per the authors' pipeline: Reference gene primers were amplified, and this amplification served to estimate nucleated cell counts. TCRdb's table, derived via immunoSEQ multiplex PCR, lists solely in-frame clones and lacks some. The D gene and trimming were derived from the DNA, and the V and J assignments and clone size from that table. Altogether approximately 250,000 clones are present, about 81% being singletons, with the ten largest covering around 4.1%. Participants came from under 30 US areas, aged about 18 to 95 years. The CDR3 is 16 residues long. V lost 4 bases to trimming and J lost 5 bases, with 18 bases between them. Germline V gene lookup returns CDR1 SGHNT and CDR2 YYREEE (reference sequence).

The rearrangement uses TRBV5-4 and TRBJ2-2; the D gene is possibly TRBD2 (7 bases). This sequence originates from a man aged 25 to 40 with acute COVID-19. The sequenced sample consisted of PBMCs or T cells enriched from blood (not recorded which). This chain's CDR3 is CASSREGGAGTGELFF. Written as DNA, the CDR3 is TGTGCCAGCAGCAGGGAGGGGGGGGCCGGTACCGGGGAGCTGTTTTTT.